The rows below give T cell receptor beta chains drawn from one sample of a study of blood T cell repertoires in COVID-19. Sequenced by immunoSEQ multiplex PCR; TCRdb stores in-frame clones only, minus some. The sample comprises about 190,000 clones, 90% of which are singletons, and approximately 0.64% rests with the top ten. Input material: peripheral blood. The receptors stem from a man in his fifties or sixties with acute or convalescent COVID-19. CDR3s include the opening cysteine and the closing phenylalanine or tryptophan. The D gene is left open where the match is weak. Rows may omit the clone size; those that give it use once, few, many or a size class.

NA	once	TRBV6-5	TRBJ1-1	CASSTGPEENTEAFF	TGTGCCAGCAGTACAGGGCCGGAAGAGAACACTGAAGCTTTCTTT
NA	NA	TRBV28	TRBJ2-7	CASSFRGYEQYF	TGTGCCAGCAGTTTCAGGGGCTACGAGCAGTACTTC
TRBD1	NA	TRBV10-2	TRBJ1-6	CASSEPGQGPPLHF	TGCGCCAGCAGTGAGCCGGGACAGGGTCCACCCCTCCACTTT
NA	NA	TRBV27	TRBJ2-3	CAIRPLGGFPTDTQYF	TGTGCCATACGGCCCCTAGGGGGATTCCCTACAGATACGCAGTATTTT
TRBD2	NA	TRBV7-3	TRBJ2-5	CASSQSGGEETQYF	TGTGCCAGCAGCCAGAGCGGGGGGGAAGAGACCCAGTACTTC
TRBD2	NA	TRBV28	TRBJ2-5	CASSSAGGPRAQYF	TGTGCCAGCAGTTCGGCGGGAGGGCCAAGGGCCCAGTACTTC
NA	NA	TRBV18	TRBJ2-3	CASSPPAKTDTQYF	TGTGCCAGCTCACCACCGGCCAAGACAGATACGCAGTATTTT
NA	once	TRBV6-5	TRBJ1-2	CASRGDLGSYTF	TGTGCCAGCAGGGGGGACTTAGGAAGCTACACCTTC
NA	once	TRBV19	TRBJ1-5	CASSSRWAGEGYSNQPQHF	TGTGCCAGTAGTAGCCGTTGGGCAGGGGAAGGTTATAGCAATCAGCCCCAGCATTTT
TRBD1	NA	TRBV29-1	TRBJ1-1	CSADRGQGAFF	TGCAGCGCGGACAGGGGGCAGGGAGCTTTCTTT
NA	NA	TRBV9	TRBJ1-1	CASPGGLGNTEAFF	TGTGCCAGCCCCGGGGGGTTAGGGAACACTGAAGCTTTCTTT
TRBD2	once	TRBV10-1	TRBJ2-1	CASSGAGEENEQFF	TGCGCCAGCAGTGGGGCGGGAGAGGAGAATGAGCAGTTCTTC
NA	few	TRBV4-1	TRBJ2-1	CASSQERGGAYNEQFF	TGCGCCAGCAGCCAAGAAAGGGGAGGAGCCTACAATGAGCAGTTCTTC
TRBD2	NA	TRBV14	TRBJ2-3	CASSPTEAGVGSDTQYF	TGTGCCAGCAGCCCCACTGAGGCGGGGGTGGGGTCAGATACGCAGTATTTT
TRBD1	NA	TRBV19	TRBJ2-4	CASRSGVRGPNIQYF	TGTGCCAGTAGATCCGGGGTTAGGGGGCCAAACATTCAGTACTTC
TRBD1	NA	TRBV29-1	TRBJ1-2	CSALGGQGNYYGYTF	TGCAGCGCCCTTGGGGGACAGGGCAACTACTATGGCTACACCTTC
TRBD1	few	TRBV19	TRBJ1-5	CASSRAGGTNQPQHF	TGTGCCAGTAGTAGGGCAGGGGGGACCAATCAGCCCCAGCATTTT
TRBD2	NA	TRBV28	TRBJ2-3	CASTGGVRRSTDTQYF	TGTGCCAGCACCGGGGGGGTTCGTAGGAGCACAGATACGCAGTATTTT
TRBD2	NA	TRBV9	TRBJ2-7	CASSVAPTSWEQYF	TGTGCCAGCAGCGTAGCCCCGACTAGCTGGGAGCAGTACTTC
NA	NA	TRBV11-3	TRBJ1-5	CASSREVRRNQPQHF	TGTGCCAGCAGCCGGGAAGTTAGACGCAATCAGCCCCAGCATTTT
NA	NA	TRBV2	TRBJ2-1	CASSALVNEQFF	TGTGCCAGCAGTGCGCTAGTCAATGAGCAGTTCTTC
TRBD1	NA	TRBV6-6	TRBJ2-7	CASSYRDRASYEQYF	TGTGCCAGCAGTTATAGGGACAGGGCCTCCTACGAGCAGTACTTC
TRBD1	NA	TRBV18	TRBJ2-3	CASSPPSGQGKHF	TGTGCCAGCTCACCCCCTTCCGGACAGGGTAAACATTTT
TRBD2	NA	TRBV27	TRBJ2-2	CASSSRRGTGELFF	TGTGCCAGCAGTTCTAGGCGGGGGACCGGGGAGCTGTTTTTT
TRBD1	NA	TRBV7-9	TRBJ2-1	CASSSIRKGASYNEQFF	TGTGCCAGCAGCTCCATCAGGAAGGGGGCTTCCTACAATGAGCAGTTCTTC
NA	NA	TRBV29-1	TRBJ2-2	CSVYEAGELFF	TGCAGCGTTTACGAGGCCGGGGAGCTGTTTTTT
NA	NA	TRBV2	TRBJ2-3	CAAGTPDTQYF	TGTGCCGCTGGGACTCCAGATACGCAGTATTTT
TRBD1	NA	TRBV18	TRBJ1-1	CASSPSGTGEPEAFF	TGTGCCAGCTCACCCTCCGGGACAGGGGAGCCTGAAGCTTTCTTT
NA	NA	TRBV6-5	TRBJ2-2	CASSYLGQGRGELFF	TGTGCCAGCAGTTACTTAGGGCAGGGTCGCGGGGAGCTGTTTTTT
TRBD1	NA	TRBV10-3	TRBJ2-6	CATGTGFSGANVLTF	TGTGCCACCGGGACAGGTTTCTCTGGGGCCAACGTCCTGACTTTC
TRBD1	NA	TRBV5-1	TRBJ2-1	CASSLGTGPNEQFF	TGCGCCAGCAGCTTAGGGACAGGCCCCAATGAGCAGTTCTTC
NA	NA	TRBV18	TRBJ1-1	CASSTSGVQSTEAFF	TGTGCCAGCTCCACCAGCGGGGTCCAGAGCACTGAAGCTTTCTTT
TRBD1	NA	TRBV10-3	TRBJ2-3	CAISLTGTGSDTQYF	TGTGCCATCAGCCTAACCGGGACAGGGTCAGATACGCAGTATTTT
NA	NA	TRBV6-2/TRBV6-3	TRBJ2-7	CASSYRDLGRYEQYF	TGTGCCAGCAGTTACCGGGACTTGGGACGTTACGAGCAGTACTTC
TRBD1	NA	TRBV27	TRBJ1-2	CASSSKMDRGRGNYGYTF	TGTGCCAGCAGCTCAAAGATGGACAGGGGGCGCGGTAACTATGGCTACACCTTC
NA	NA	TRBV7-7	TRBJ2-2	CASSDGGWRLNTGELFF	TGTGCTAGCAGCGATGGAGGATGGCGTTTGAACACCGGGGAGCTGTTTTTT
NA	NA	TRBV7-9	TRBJ2-5	CASSNWAGVEETQYF	TGTGCCAGCAGCAACTGGGCAGGGGTGGAAGAGACCCAGTACTTC
TRBD2	NA	TRBV18	TRBJ2-3	CASSSLAGGSDTQYF	TGTGCCAGCTCATCGCTAGCGGGCGGGTCAGATACGCAGTATTTT
NA	NA	TRBV27	TRBJ1-5	CASRVGGTMNQPQHF	TGTGCCAGCCGTGTCGGGGGGACCATGAATCAGCCCCAGCATTTT
NA	NA	TRBV7-3	TRBJ2-3	CASSLIPRGDTQYF	TGTGCCAGCAGCTTAATACCCAGGGGAGATACGCAGTATTTT
TRBD2	few	TRBV18	TRBJ2-5	CASSRGLAQETQYF	TGTGCCAGCTCACGAGGACTAGCCCAAGAGACCCAGTACTTC
NA	NA	TRBV30	TRBJ2-3	CAWSVTGASTDTQYF	TGTGCCTGGAGTGTAACGGGAGCTAGCACAGATACGCAGTATTTT